This is a list of T cell receptor beta chains from one sample in a study of control samples from healthy donors and cancer patients. Method: immunoSEQ multiplex PCR; TCRdb's copy keeps in-frame clones and lacks some. Across around 190,000 clones, the top ten clones capture roughly 2% of the sample. Sequencing used blood. Receptors originate from a woman in her twenties or thirties in good health. CDR3s include the opening cysteine and the closing phenylalanine or tryptophan. The order of the fields is V gene, J gene, D gene, CDR3 DNA, CDR3 protein. The D gene is left open where the match is weak.

>TRBV28|TRBJ1-1|TRBD1
TGTGCCAGCAGTTCCGGGACAGCTTTGACTGAAGCTTTCTTT
CASSSGTALTEAFF
>TRBV5-1|TRBJ1-4|NA
TGCGCCAGCAGCTTGCTGTTCGCAACTAATGAAAAACTGTTTTTT
CASSLLFATNEKLFF
>TRBV28|TRBJ1-3|NA
TGTGCCAGCAGTGCCCAGCGAGGCACCATATATTTT
CASSAQRGTIYF
>TRBV7-9|TRBJ1-1|NA
TGTGCCAGCAGCTTAGAATCGGGGGCTGAAGCTTTCTTT
CASSLESGAEAFF
>TRBV11-1|TRBJ1-5|NA
TGTGCCAGCAGCTTAGCCAGGGAGCGGCAGCCCCAGCATTTT
CASSLARERQPQHF
>TRBV5-4|TRBJ1-2|TRBD1
TGTGCCAGCACCCGGGGACAGGGGAACTATGGCTACACCTTC
CASTRGQGNYGYTF
>TRBV27|TRBJ1-3|TRBD1
TGTGCCAGCAGTTTATACGGGACAGGGAGAAACACCATATATTTT
CASSLYGTGRNTIYF
>TRBV5-1|TRBJ2-2|NA
TGCGCCAGCAGCCTCGCCCGGGTGGGGCAGAACACCGGGGAGCTGTTTTTT
CASSLARVGQNTGELFF
>TRBV7-3|TRBJ2-1|NA
TGTGCCAGCAGCCTAAATGGGGTGCATGAGCAGTTCTTC
CASSLNGVHEQFF
>TRBV28|TRBJ1-1|NA
TGTGCCAGCATCCGGCAGGGTCACACTGAAGCTTTCTTT
CASIRQGHTEAFF
>TRBV6-5|TRBJ2-7|TRBD1
TGTGCCAGCAGTAACCCGACAGGGTTAAGGGAGCAGTACTTC
CASSNPTGLREQYF
>TRBV18|TRBJ1-1|TRBD1
TGTGCCAGCTCAGTCGACAGGGCGGCTGAAGCTTTCTTT
CASSVDRAAEAFF
>TRBV12-3/TRBV12-4|TRBJ1-3|NA
TGTGCCAGCCGCCAGGGAAACACCATATATTTT
CASRQGNTIYF
>TRBV19|TRBJ1-5|TRBD1
TGTGCCAGTAGTGTAGGGGGCGGGGGGCAGCCCCAGCATTTT
CASSVGGGGQPQHF
>TRBV6-6|TRBJ2-1|NA
TGTGCCAGCACGGGACTCGTAGTCTACAATGAGCAGTTCTTC
CASTGLVVYNEQFF